This TCR beta chain was sequenced for a study of blood T cells in healthy people across ages. Study-level points and caveats: Changes in expanded clonotypes were possibly confounded, as the CMV status of donors was unknown.

A second PCR, run for roughly 7 to 12 cycles, used a sample-barcoded 5' primer plus a J-beta primer mix. MiXCR was run by TCRdb on the 5' RACE reads, yielding one entry per CDR3 protein. Here the sample spans 800,000 or so distinct CDR3 sequences, just under 25% being singletons. On this clonotype itself: Antigen specificity is unknown.

The CDR3 loop spans 15 amino acids. Every donor provided 7.5 to 10 milliliters of peripheral blood. These same records also appear under a second study, on T cells of mothers and their children. As that report states: Overlap ran slightly, non-significantly higher for related than unrelated mother-child pairs.

The chain couples TRBV12-3 or TRBV12-4 to TRBJ2-5, with 9 bases matching TRBD2. The J call may be wrong; the DNA end is better matched by TRBJ2-7. This TCR was sampled from a boy aged 5-17 years in good health. The sequenced material came from blood. The CDR3 DNA is TGTGCCAGCAGTTTCGCGGGAGGGGACTGGGGCGAGCAGTACTTC. This translates into CASSFAGGDWGEQYF.